This TCR beta chain originates from a study of siplizumab effects on memory and regulatory T cells. Looking at the study overall: Siplizumab at approximately 0.96 ug/mL was tested against drug-free controls in paired reactions.

This CDR3 contains 12 residues. The V and J ends lost 3 bases and 3 bases respectively, with 6 bases between them. The germline gives CDR1 SEHNR, CDR2 FQNEAQ (reference sequence). Mixed lymphocyte reaction cells were cocultured at 37°C for 5 to 7 days. Study observations and caveats: Mappable alloreactive CD4+ clones came from Treg cells about 66% of the time on average with siplizumab, against 26.9% in controls. The suppressive capacity of proliferating Tregs from siplizumab cultures remained unconfirmed. Roughly 75-95% of proliferating CD4+ or CD8+ clones lacked an assignable naive or memory phenotype.

Notes on this clone: Its cognate antigen is unknown.

Some clones are missing from TCRdb's copy, which holds only in-frame ones; the method was immunoSEQ multiplex PCR. The table has 12,000 or so clones, more than 40% seen once; the top ten hold 35% to 45%. Sequencing was done on a sample of CFSE-low (dividing) CD8+ T cells sorted from an allogeneic mixed lymphocyte reaction. The chain recombines TRBV7-9 with TRBJ2-7; D not certain. The sequence was collected from a human donor in good health; the cells came from an allogeneic mixed lymphocyte reaction. Some clones in this sample may be carry-over from other donors' samples. The CDR3 DNA follows: TGTGCCAGCAGCTTCCAGAACTACGAGCAGTACTTC. Encoded protein: CASSFQNYEQYF.